The TCR beta chain under discussion was sequenced for a study of shared clonotypes between healthy human individuals. In this sample, this clone turned up a few times. The CDR3 loop spans 14 amino acids. From germline, CDR1 is KGHSH and CDR2 LQKENI. Trimming stripped 2 bases from V and 3 bases from J, with 11 bases between. Sequencing used immunoSEQ multiplex PCR; TCRdb keeps in-frame clones, though not all of them. The sample contains about 120,000 clones, around 65% of which appear only once. This chain joins TRBV18 and TRBJ2-7, with D tentatively TRBD1 or TRBD2 (5 bases each). This TCR was sampled from a woman aged 25-40 years in good health. The material sequenced was memory CD8+ T cells sorted from blood. The subset here: CD45RO+ cells pooled with CCR7-negative TemRA cells. The CDR3 region has the DNA TGTGCCAGCTCACCAGGTGGGGGTTACTACGAGCAGTACTTC. This codes for CASSPGGGYYEQYF.